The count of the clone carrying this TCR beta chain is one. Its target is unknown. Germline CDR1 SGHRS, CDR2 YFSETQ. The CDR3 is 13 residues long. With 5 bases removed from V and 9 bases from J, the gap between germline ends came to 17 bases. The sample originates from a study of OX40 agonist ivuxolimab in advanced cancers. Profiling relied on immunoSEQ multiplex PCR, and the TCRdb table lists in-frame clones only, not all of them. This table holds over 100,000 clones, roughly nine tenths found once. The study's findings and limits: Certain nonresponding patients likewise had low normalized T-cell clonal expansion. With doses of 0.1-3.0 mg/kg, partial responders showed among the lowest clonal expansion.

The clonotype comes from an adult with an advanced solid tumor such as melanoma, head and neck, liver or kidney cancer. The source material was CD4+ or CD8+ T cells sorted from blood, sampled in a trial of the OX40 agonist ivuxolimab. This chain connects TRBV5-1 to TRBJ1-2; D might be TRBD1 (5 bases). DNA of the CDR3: TGCGCCAGCAGGGGGGGACCACGTAGGAGCTACACCTTC. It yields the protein CASRGGPRRSYTF.